The 15 T cell receptor beta chains listed next were all sequenced from one sample in a study of shared clonotypes between healthy human individuals. Data came from immunoSEQ multiplex PCR; TCRdb stores just in-frame clones and leaves some out. The data show around 700,000 clones, more than 70% seen once. The specimen was memory CD4+ T cells sorted from blood. Subset noted: CD45RA-negative fraction. These receptors were collected from a woman in her thirties in good health.

The V gene is TRBV5-1, the J gene TRBJ2-1; TRBD1 aligns across 8 bases. The CDR3 consists of 17 residues. Germline V gene data show CDR1 as SGHRS and CDR2 as YFSETQ. Losses at the gene ends were 2 bases for V and 0 bases for J; bases not matched to a gene: 7. CDR3 nucleotide sequence: TGCGCCAGCAGCTTAGACAGGGGCGTAACCTCCTACAATGAGCAGTTCTTC. Translation: CASSLDRGVTSYNEQFF.

The chain recombines TRBV28 with TRBJ2-7; perhaps TRBD2 as D (6 bases). The germline V gene encodes CDR1 MDHEN and CDR2 SYDVKM. The CDR3 consists of 15 residues. Trimming cost V 3 bases and J 3 bases, with 15 bases left between them. CDR3 DNA sequence: TGTGCCAGCAGTTTTTCTGGGGGGATTATCTACGAGCAGTACTTC. Protein product: CASSFSGGIIYEQYF.

In this sample, this clone turned up many times. The chain carries TRBV28 and TRBJ1-2, with a tentative D call TRBD1 (5 bases). Trimming stripped 10 bases from V and 5 bases from J, with 14 bases between. Germline-derived CDR1 and CDR2 are MDHEN and SYDVKM. CDR3 size: 12 residues. DNA for the CDR3: TGTGCCACCTCTTTGGGGCAATATGGCTACACCTTC. This gives the protein CATSLGQYGYTF.

This clone was observed a handful of times. J is TRBJ2-7 and V is TRBV7-3, with D possibly being TRBD1 (6 bases). CDR3 size: 16 residues. Germline-derived CDR1 and CDR2 are SGHTA and FQGTGA. The V and J ends lost 5 bases and 1 base respectively, with 18 bases between them. The CDR3 is CASSLIQTGGSYEQYF. DNA of the CDR3: TGTGCCAGCAGCCTCATTCAGACAGGAGGATCCTACGAGCAGTACTTC.

The CDR3 loop is CASSNREGATEAFF. As DNA, the CDR3 is TGTGCCAGCTCAAACAGGGAGGGGGCCACTGAAGCTTTCTTT. This chain links TRBV18 with TRBJ1-1, with 7 bases matching TRBD1. The CDR3 length is 14 residues. Trimming at V came to 5 bases and at J to 4 bases, leaving 7 bases not matched to a gene. The germline gives CDR1 KGHSH, CDR2 LQKENI.

There are a few counts of this clone. This chain uses TRBV18 with TRBJ2-5, with 10 bases lining up with TRBD2. With V trimmed by 0 bases and J by 5 bases, 12 bases remained unmatched. The CDR3 loop spans 18 amino acids. Germline assignment: CDR1 KGHSH and CDR2 LQKENI. This CDR3 is CASSPPTRTSGNEETQYF. DNA for the CDR3: TGTGCCAGCTCACCACCGACGAGGACTAGCGGCAACGAGGAGACCCAGTACTTC.

The rearrangement joins TRBV7-9 to TRBJ1-1, with D perhaps matching TRBD1 (5 bases). V lost 5 bases to trimming and J lost 5 bases, with 27 bases between them. The germline CDR1 and CDR2 sequences are SEHNR and FQNEAQ (reference sequence). This CDR3 spans 18 amino acids. The DNA of the CDR3 is TGTGCCAGCAGCACGGCTGGGAGGGGACTAGGTTTTCAGACTGAAGCTTTCTTT. Amino acids: CASSTAGRGLGFQTEAFF.

The chain employs TRBV6-1 and TRBJ1-2; no clear D gene. V shed 3 bases and J shed 8 bases, with 4 bases lying between them. The CDR3 sequence is 10 residues long. Germline V gene sequence: CDR1 MNHNS, CDR2 SASEGT. The CDR3 loop is CASSEVGYTF. CDR3 nucleotide sequence: TGTGCCAGCAGTGAGGTCGGCTACACCTTC.

This clone was seen a few times. This chain uses TRBV25-1 with TRBJ1-4; D remains unclear. The CDR3 has 14 residues. CDR1 and CDR2 from the germline V gene are MGHDK and SYGVNS. V was shortened by 3 bases and J by 8 bases, with 13 bases between the two germline ends. In DNA, the CDR3 is TGTGCCAGCAGTGATGGGAGGAGGAACGAAAAACTGTTTTTT. It is translated as CASSDGRRNEKLFF. The whole variable domain, filled in from reference TRBV25-1 and TRBJ1-4, reads EADIYQTPRYLVIGTGKKITLECSQTMGHDKMYWYQQDPGMELHLIHYSYGVNSTEKGDLSSESTVSRIRTEHFPLTLESARPSHTSQYLCASSDGRRNEKLFFGSGTQLSVL.

This chain uses TRBV28 with TRBJ2-7, with 12 positions matching TRBD2. CDR1 and CDR2 from the germline V gene are MDHEN and SYDVKM. The junction had 10 bases not matched to a gene; V was cut back by 6 bases and J by 1 base. The CDR3 consists of 17 residues. The DNA of the CDR3 is TGTGCCAGCAGGCCCCTGACTAGCGGGAGAGATTCCTACGAGCAGTACTTC. Translated: CASRPLTSGRDSYEQYF. Variable domain in full (rest from reference TRBV28 and TRBJ2-7): DVKVTQSSRYLVKRTGEKVFLECVQDMDHENMFWYRQDPGLGLRLIYFSYDVKMKEKGDIPEGYSVSREKKERFSLILESASTNQTSMYLCASRPLTSGRDSYEQYFGPGTRLTVT.

Worth noting for this clone: The same CDR3 arises from other DNA sequences in this sample as well. V is TRBV5-1 and J is TRBJ2-1; D is unresolved. Trimming took 0 bases from V and 0 from J, leaving 7 bases between them. This CDR3 comprises 15 residues. Per germline, CDR1 SGHRS and CDR2 YFSETQ. For the CDR3, the DNA is TGCGCCAGCAGCTTGGGATCTAGCTCCTACAATGAGCAGTTCTTC. This gives the protein CASSLGSSSYNEQFF.

The genes are TRBV2 and TRBJ2-4; TRBD1 aligns across 8 bases. Germline CDR1 reads SNHLY; CDR2 reads FYNNEI. The CDR3 is 13 residues long. The V and J ends lost 3 bases and 9 bases, in that order; junction bases with no gene match: 4. The CDR3 region is CASSEDRVGIQYF. The CDR3 nucleotides read TGTGCCAGCAGTGAGGACAGGGTCGGCATTCAGTACTTC. Together with reference TRBV2 and TRBJ2-4, the CDR3 gives the full variable domain: EPEVTQTPSHQVTQMGQEVILRCVPISNHLYFYWYRQILGQKVEFLVSFYNNEISEKSEIFDDQFSVERPDGSNFTLKIRSTKLEDSAMYFCASSEDRVGIQYFGAGTRLSVL.

The chain employs TRBV28 and TRBJ2-6, with D hard to call. CDR3 length: 15 amino acids. The germline gives CDR1 MDHEN, CDR2 SYDVKM. Trimming took off 6 bases at V and 0 bases at J, with 9 bases between the two ends. CDR3 sequence: CASSSQISGANVLTF. The CDR3 DNA reads as TGTGCCAGCAGCAGTCAGATCTCTGGGGCCAACGTCCTGACTTTC.

V and J are TRBV28 and TRBJ1-5, with TRBD1 identical over 9 bases. This CDR3 has 16 amino acids. Trimming cost V 7 bases and J 3 bases; bases outside gene matches: 10. CDR1 is MDHEN, CDR2 SYDVKM, per germline. Written as DNA, the CDR3 is TGTGCCAGCACCCTCTGGGGACAGGGCCACAATCAGCCCCAGCATTTT. Translation gives CASTLWGQGHNQPQHF.

V and J are TRBV25-1 and TRBJ2-1; 12 positions agree with TRBD2. CDR3 size: 15 residues. The germline V gene has CDR1 MGHDK and CDR2 SYGVNS. Germline trimming cut 7 bases from V and 3 bases from J; bases unmatched to any gene: 4. CDR3 sequence (DNA): TGTGCCAGCACACGGACTAGCGGGGACTACAATGAGCAGTTCTTC. As protein: CASTRTSGDYNEQFF.